This T cell receptor (beta chain) was documented in a study of shared clonotypes between healthy human individuals. V gave up 2 bases and J gave up 1 base; unmatched junction bases: 9. The V gene's germline CDR1 is LGHNA and CDR2 YNFKEQ. This CDR3 has 18 amino acids. Profiling relied on immunoSEQ multiplex PCR, and the TCRdb table lists in-frame clones only, not all of them. In the table there are about 180,000 clones, approximately 92% of which are singletons. The sequence was collected from a woman aged 25 to 39 in good health. What was sequenced was naive CD4+ T cells sorted from blood. This sample's subset: CD45RA+ positively selected. V and J are TRBV4-2 and TRBJ2-7, with 12 positions matching TRBD2. The CDR3 DNA reads TGTGCCAGCAGCCAAAGAGCAACTAGCGGGAGGCTGTCCTACGAGCAGTACTTC. Protein sequence: CASSQRATSGRLSYEQYF.